Listed below are T cell receptor beta chains from one sample, sequenced in a study of CD8+ T cells in alopecia areata. Data came from immunoSEQ multiplex PCR; TCRdb stores just in-frame clones and leaves some out. The repertoire holds about 210,000 clones, with more than 45% as singletons. The sequences come from CD4+ T cells sorted from blood, collected at week 4, from a patient treated with tofacitinib. Source of these receptors: a human donor with alopecia areata. CDR3s include the opening cysteine and the closing phenylalanine or tryptophan. D genes are given only for firm matches. Clone size appears in some rows only: once, few, many, or a class for an expanded clone.

j_call: TRBJ2-1; d_call: TRBD2; v_call: TRBV30; clone_size: NA; cdr3_nt: TGTGCCTGGAGTGCCCTCGGGGGGGCTGTCGAGCAGTTCTTC; cdr3_aa: CAWSALGGAVEQFF
j_call: TRBJ1-1; d_call: NA; v_call: TRBV6-6; clone_size: NA; cdr3_nt: TGTGCCAGCAGTGGACCAGTAAACACTGAAGCTTTCTTT; cdr3_aa: CASSGPVNTEAFF
j_call: TRBJ2-3; d_call: TRBD2; v_call: TRBV7-2; clone_size: NA; cdr3_nt: TGTGCCAGCAGCCCGGGACTAGCGGATACGCAGTATTTT; cdr3_aa: CASSPGLADTQYF
j_call: TRBJ2-1; d_call: TRBD2; v_call: TRBV7-6; clone_size: NA; cdr3_nt: TGTGCCAGCAGCTCGGGGGGGGTTCAGTTCTTC; cdr3_aa: CASSSGGVQFF
j_call: TRBJ2-7; d_call: NA; v_call: TRBV5-6; clone_size: NA; cdr3_nt: TGTGCCAGCAGCTTAGGACAGCAATTCTACGAGCAGTACTTC; cdr3_aa: CASSLGQQFYEQYF
j_call: TRBJ2-7; d_call: TRBD1; v_call: TRBV5-6; clone_size: once; cdr3_nt: TGTGCCCGCGGCGGGACAGGGGGATCGAGAGAGCAGTACTTC; cdr3_aa: CARGGTGGSREQYF
j_call: TRBJ1-6; d_call: NA; v_call: TRBV27; clone_size: NA; cdr3_nt: TGTGCCAGCACCGACAGAGTATCACCCCTCCACTTT; cdr3_aa: CASTDRVSPLHF
j_call: TRBJ2-5; d_call: NA; v_call: TRBV30; clone_size: once; cdr3_nt: TGTGCCTGGAGTGCGGGACACCAAGAGACCCAGTACTTC; cdr3_aa: CAWSAGHQETQYF
j_call: TRBJ2-7; d_call: NA; v_call: TRBV23-1; clone_size: few; cdr3_nt: TGCGCCAGTCTTTCCCGTGGAAACTCCTACGAGCAGTACTTC; cdr3_aa: CASLSRGNSYEQYF
j_call: TRBJ2-7; d_call: TRBD1; v_call: TRBV25-1; clone_size: once; cdr3_nt: TGTGCCAGCAGTGAATCCAGGGGGCTGGAAGAGCAGTACTTC; cdr3_aa: CASSESRGLEEQYF
j_call: TRBJ1-5; d_call: TRBD1; v_call: TRBV29-1; clone_size: NA; cdr3_nt: TGCAGCGTTAAGGACAGGGCGGGCAATCAGCCCCAGCATTTT; cdr3_aa: CSVKDRAGNQPQHF
j_call: TRBJ1-1; d_call: NA; v_call: TRBV30; clone_size: few; cdr3_nt: TGTGCCTGGAGTGTTTTAGGAGAAGCTTTCTTT; cdr3_aa: CAWSVLGEAFF
j_call: TRBJ2-7; d_call: NA; v_call: TRBV29-1; clone_size: NA; cdr3_nt: TGCAGCGTTGGAAGAGATTACGAGCAGTACTTC; cdr3_aa: CSVGRDYEQYF
j_call: TRBJ2-7; d_call: NA; v_call: TRBV18; clone_size: NA; cdr3_nt: TGTGCCAGCTCACCGACAGGATCCTACGAGCAGTACTTC; cdr3_aa: CASSPTGSYEQYF
j_call: TRBJ2-7; d_call: TRBD2; v_call: TRBV18; clone_size: NA; cdr3_nt: TGTGCCAGCTCACCAGGCCCTAGCGGGGGACGGGCCTACGAGCAGTACTTC; cdr3_aa: CASSPGPSGGRAYEQYF
j_call: TRBJ1-2; d_call: NA; v_call: TRBV12-5; clone_size: NA; cdr3_nt: TGTGCTAGTGGTTTGGGGGAAGACTATGGCTACACCTTC; cdr3_aa: CASGLGEDYGYTF
j_call: TRBJ1-6; d_call: TRBD1; v_call: TRBV4-3; clone_size: NA; cdr3_nt: TGCGCCAGCAGCCAAGATTTGGGACAGGGTAGTAATTCACCCCTCCACTTT; cdr3_aa: CASSQDLGQGSNSPLHF
j_call: TRBJ2-5; d_call: NA; v_call: TRBV23-1; clone_size: few; cdr3_nt: TGCGCCAGCAGTCCCCTCGAGCGGACCTCCGGGGAGACCCAGTACTTC; cdr3_aa: CASSPLERTSGETQYF
j_call: TRBJ2-6; d_call: NA; v_call: TRBV6-5; clone_size: NA; cdr3_nt: TGTGCCAGCAGTTACCGGACAGTCTCTGGGGCCAACGTCCTGACTTTC; cdr3_aa: CASSYRTVSGANVLTF
j_call: TRBJ2-2; d_call: TRBD1; v_call: TRBV30; clone_size: NA; cdr3_nt: TGTGCCCTGGTGACAGGGGCCTACACCGGGGAGCTGTTTTTT; cdr3_aa: CALVTGAYTGELFF
j_call: TRBJ1-2; d_call: NA; v_call: TRBV29-1; clone_size: few; cdr3_nt: TGCAGCGTGCAGGGTCTCTATGGCTACACCTTC; cdr3_aa: CSVQGLYGYTF
j_call: TRBJ2-3; d_call: TRBD1; v_call: TRBV29-1; clone_size: NA; cdr3_nt: TGCAGCGGACGTCTGGGACAGGGGAGCACAGATACGCAGTATTTT; cdr3_aa: CSGRLGQGSTDTQYF
j_call: TRBJ1-5; d_call: NA; v_call: TRBV6-5; clone_size: once; cdr3_nt: TGTGCCAGCAGGTCCGGGAAGGGGACTCAGCCCCAGCATTTT; cdr3_aa: CASRSGKGTQPQHF
j_call: TRBJ2-2; d_call: NA; v_call: TRBV4-1; clone_size: NA; cdr3_nt: TGCGCCAGCAGCCGAGTTCAAGGGGAACTCACCGGGGAGCTGTTTTTT; cdr3_aa: CASSRVQGELTGELFF
j_call: TRBJ2-5; d_call: TRBD2; v_call: TRBV2; clone_size: NA; cdr3_nt: TGTGCCAGCAGCCCCGGGACTAGCGGGGCTCCCCAGTACTTC; cdr3_aa: CASSPGTSGAPQYF
j_call: TRBJ2-7; d_call: TRBD1; v_call: TRBV6-1; clone_size: NA; cdr3_nt: TGTGCCAGCAGGGACGGACAGGCTCAAACCTACGAGCAGTACTTC; cdr3_aa: CASRDGQAQTYEQYF
j_call: TRBJ1-5; d_call: TRBD1; v_call: TRBV7-8; clone_size: few; cdr3_nt: TGTGCCAGCAGCGCGACAGGGGTCAATCAGCCCCAGCATTTT; cdr3_aa: CASSATGVNQPQHF
j_call: TRBJ2-3; d_call: NA; v_call: TRBV29-1; clone_size: NA; cdr3_nt: TGCAGCGTTGGAGTCGGAGATACGCAGTATTTT; cdr3_aa: CSVGVGDTQYF
j_call: TRBJ1-2; d_call: NA; v_call: TRBV19; clone_size: NA; cdr3_nt: TGTGCCAGTACCTCTTCGGGACTCGATAACTATGGCTACACCTTC; cdr3_aa: CASTSSGLDNYGYTF
j_call: TRBJ2-3; d_call: NA; v_call: TRBV28; clone_size: NA; cdr3_nt: TGTGCCAGCAGTATACGACTAGGGGCGCAGTATTTT; cdr3_aa: CASSIRLGAQYF
j_call: TRBJ2-5; d_call: TRBD1; v_call: TRBV2; clone_size: NA; cdr3_nt: TGTGCCAGCAGTGTGGACAGGGGAAGGGAGACCCAGTACTTC; cdr3_aa: CASSVDRGRETQYF
j_call: TRBJ2-5; d_call: NA; v_call: TRBV5-6; clone_size: NA; cdr3_nt: TGTGCCAGCAGCTTGGCAGGGAGTTTGGGGTCCCAGTACTTC; cdr3_aa: CASSLAGSLGSQYF
j_call: TRBJ1-2; d_call: NA; v_call: TRBV7-9; clone_size: few; cdr3_nt: TGTGCCAGCAGCTTAGATACAGGGCTAACCTATGGCTACACCTTC; cdr3_aa: CASSLDTGLTYGYTF
j_call: TRBJ2-5; d_call: NA; v_call: TRBV9; clone_size: NA; cdr3_nt: TGTGCCAGCAGCGGATTCGGGGGAGAGACCCAGTACTTC; cdr3_aa: CASSGFGGETQYF
j_call: TRBJ2-5; d_call: NA; v_call: TRBV25-1; clone_size: NA; cdr3_nt: TGTGCCAGCAGTGAAGGGCGGGGCCCGAGGGAGACCCAGTACTTC; cdr3_aa: CASSEGRGPRETQYF
j_call: TRBJ1-5; d_call: TRBD1; v_call: TRBV27; clone_size: NA; cdr3_nt: TGTGCCAGCAGTCCATCGACAGGGGGCAACAATCAGCCCCAGCATTTT; cdr3_aa: CASSPSTGGNNQPQHF
j_call: TRBJ2-1; d_call: NA; v_call: TRBV29-1; clone_size: NA; cdr3_nt: TGCAGCGTTTCGAGGGAACCTACGAACAATGAGCAGTTCTTC; cdr3_aa: CSVSREPTNNEQFF
j_call: TRBJ1-1; d_call: NA; v_call: TRBV29-1; clone_size: few; cdr3_nt: TGCAGCGTAGTACAGGGTCTGAACACTGAAGCTTTCTTT; cdr3_aa: CSVVQGLNTEAFF
j_call: TRBJ2-3; d_call: NA; v_call: TRBV21-1; clone_size: few; cdr3_nt: TGTGCCAGCAGCAAAGGGACGAGGGTCACAGATACGCAGTATTTT; cdr3_aa: CASSKGTRVTDTQYF
j_call: TRBJ1-1; d_call: TRBD1; v_call: TRBV13; clone_size: few; cdr3_nt: TGTGCCAGCAGCACCCGGGACAGCCGAGCTTTCTTT; cdr3_aa: CASSTRDSRAFF
j_call: TRBJ2-1; d_call: TRBD1; v_call: TRBV7-6; clone_size: NA; cdr3_nt: TGTGCCAGCAGCTCTACTTCCGGGACAGGGGTATACAATGAGCAGTTCTTC; cdr3_aa: CASSSTSGTGVYNEQFF
j_call: TRBJ1-1; d_call: NA; v_call: TRBV29-1; clone_size: NA; cdr3_nt: TGCAGCGTTGGGCGACAGTTGAACACTGAAGCTTTCTTT; cdr3_aa: CSVGRQLNTEAFF
j_call: TRBJ1-2; d_call: NA; v_call: TRBV7-2; clone_size: NA; cdr3_nt: TGTGCCAGCAGCTTTGACAGTAACTATGGCTACACCTTC; cdr3_aa: CASSFDSNYGYTF
j_call: TRBJ2-1; d_call: NA; v_call: TRBV5-1; clone_size: few; cdr3_nt: TGCGCCAGCAGCTACCGGGCCCCAGATCTTAGGCAGTTCTTC; cdr3_aa: CASSYRAPDLRQFF
j_call: TRBJ2-2; d_call: TRBD2; v_call: TRBV5-4; clone_size: NA; cdr3_nt: TGTGCCAGCAGCCAATCCCGGACTAGCGGGGGGGCAGAAACCGGGGAGCTGTTTTTT; cdr3_aa: CASSQSRTSGGAETGELFF
j_call: TRBJ1-1; d_call: NA; v_call: TRBV20-1; clone_size: NA; cdr3_nt: TGCAGTGCGCAGGGGTCAGGGGAAGCTTTCTTT; cdr3_aa: CSAQGSGEAFF
j_call: TRBJ1-4; d_call: NA; v_call: TRBV6-4; clone_size: many; cdr3_nt: TGTGCCAGCAGCCCCGGAAAGGAAAAACTGTTTTTT; cdr3_aa: CASSPGKEKLFF
j_call: TRBJ2-7; d_call: TRBD2; v_call: TRBV6-5; clone_size: NA; cdr3_nt: TGTGCCAGCAGTGCTAGCGGGGGGGCCTGGTACGAGCAGTACTTC; cdr3_aa: CASSASGGAWYEQYF
j_call: TRBJ1-2; d_call: NA; v_call: TRBV30; clone_size: NA; cdr3_nt: TGTGCCTGGAGTGTAAAGGGTTACGGACAGCCAATCTATGGCTACACCTTC; cdr3_aa: CAWSVKGYGQPIYGYTF
j_call: TRBJ2-7; d_call: NA; v_call: TRBV14; clone_size: NA; cdr3_nt: TGTGCCAGCAGCCAAGTGACCAACTACGAGCAGTACTTC; cdr3_aa: CASSQVTNYEQYF
j_call: TRBJ1-2; d_call: NA; v_call: TRBV30; clone_size: NA; cdr3_nt: TGTGCCTCGGAGGGGTACAGGGCCCCAGCGGTTGGCTACACCTTC; cdr3_aa: CASEGYRAPAVGYTF
j_call: TRBJ1-2; d_call: NA; v_call: TRBV29-1; clone_size: NA; cdr3_nt: TGCAGCGTTGAAAGCACGGACTATGGCTACACCTTC; cdr3_aa: CSVESTDYGYTF
j_call: TRBJ2-1; d_call: TRBD2; v_call: TRBV14; clone_size: few; cdr3_nt: TGTGCCAGCAGCCACGGACTAGCGGGGGGGCCTGTCATCTTC; cdr3_aa: CASSHGLAGGPVIF